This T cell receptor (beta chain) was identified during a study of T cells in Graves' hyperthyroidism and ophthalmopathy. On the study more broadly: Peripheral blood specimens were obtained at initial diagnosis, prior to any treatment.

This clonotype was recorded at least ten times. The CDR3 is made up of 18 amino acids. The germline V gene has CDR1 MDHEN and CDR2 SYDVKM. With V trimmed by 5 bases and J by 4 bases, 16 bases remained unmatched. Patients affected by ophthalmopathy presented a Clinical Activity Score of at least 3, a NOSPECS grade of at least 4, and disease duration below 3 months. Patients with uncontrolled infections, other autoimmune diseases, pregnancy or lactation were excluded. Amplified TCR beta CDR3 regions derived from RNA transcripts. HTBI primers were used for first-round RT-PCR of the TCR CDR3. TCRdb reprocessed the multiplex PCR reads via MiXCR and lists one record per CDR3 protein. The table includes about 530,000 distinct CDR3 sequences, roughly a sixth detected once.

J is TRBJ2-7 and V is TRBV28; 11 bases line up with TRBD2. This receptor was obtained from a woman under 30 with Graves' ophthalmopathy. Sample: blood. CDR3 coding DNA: TGTGCCAGCAGTCCCGGTGGTTCTTGGTCTAGCGGGAGGTACGAGCAGTACTTC. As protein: CASSPGGSWSSGRYEQYF.